This TCR beta chain was retrieved from a study of cytomegalovirus exposure and HLA in healthy donors. Study-wide background: One earlier analysis, a look at 150 million to 200 million T cells, found almost 120 million unique TCR beta sequences. Study-wide findings and caveats: The classifier was said to identify cytomegalovirus status with high specificity and sensitivity.

PCR was performed using 60 Vbeta and 13 Jbeta primers. As processed by the authors: The authors later counted 75 million to 90 million unique TCR beta chains, approximately 10 million of them shared. TCRdb's copy holds only in-frame clones and misses some; the assay was immunoSEQ multiplex PCR. The V and J calls and clone size come from that table; D and trimming were worked out from the DNA. Counted here are some 120,000 clones, around 74% occurring once; the ten biggest clones make up about 3.4%. V trimming: 1 base; J trimming: 3 bases; junction bases outside the gene matches: 16. CDR3 length: 19 residues. Per the germline V gene, CDR1 is SGHVS and CDR2 is FQNEAQ. A remark on this clone: What it recognizes is unknown.

V is TRBV7-8 and J is TRBJ2-7, with 9 bases lining up with TRBD1. This TCR was recovered from a young man in good health and CMV-seronegative. Sequenced input: PBMCs. CDR3 amino acids: CASSLDSPVGTGFLYEQYF. In DNA, the CDR3 is TGTGCCAGCAGCTTAGATAGTCCCGTCGGGACAGGGTTCCTCTACGAGCAGTACTTC.